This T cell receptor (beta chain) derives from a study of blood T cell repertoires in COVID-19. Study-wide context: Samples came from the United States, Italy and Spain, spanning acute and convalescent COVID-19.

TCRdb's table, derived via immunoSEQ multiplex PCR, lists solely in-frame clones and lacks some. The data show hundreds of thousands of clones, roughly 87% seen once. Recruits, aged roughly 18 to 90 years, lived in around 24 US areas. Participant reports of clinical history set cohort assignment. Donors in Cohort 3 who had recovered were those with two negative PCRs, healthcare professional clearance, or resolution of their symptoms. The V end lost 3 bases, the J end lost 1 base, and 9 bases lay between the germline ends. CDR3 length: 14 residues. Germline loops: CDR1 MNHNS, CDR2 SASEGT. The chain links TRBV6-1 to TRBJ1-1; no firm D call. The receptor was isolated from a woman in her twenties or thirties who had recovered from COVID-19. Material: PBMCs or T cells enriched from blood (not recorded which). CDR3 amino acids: CASSDTGKNTEAFF. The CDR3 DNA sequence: TGTGCCAGCAGTGATACCGGGAAGAACACTGAAGCTTTCTTT.